This paragraph covers one TCR beta chain sequence. The antigen is undetermined. A much larger clonotype is one base distant, so this may be a read error. The authors built TCR beta libraries using iRepertoire HTBI primers and Arm-PCR of CDR3 regions. One entry per CDR3 protein, called by TCRdb with MiXCR from the multiplex PCR reads. Counted here are more than 300,000 distinct CDR3 sequences, less than 20% occurring once; the ten biggest clones make up about 20%. The time point here: newly diagnosed GD, antithyroid drugs for less than 3 months. RNA isolated from PBMCs was used to make the TCR library. Graves' disease diagnosis followed American Thyroid Association guidelines. The CDR3 consists of 19 residues. The J segment lost 4 bases and the V segment lost 3 bases, leaving 16 bases of the junction unmatched. Germline CDR1 MNHEY, CDR2 SMNVEV (reference sequence). The data were obtained in a study of regulatory T cells in long-lasting Graves disease.

Findings and caveats of the study: Persistent cases favored TRBV28, TRBJ1-2 and TRBJ2-5. Comparison showed that persistent patients shared more public clonotypes (roughly 2,500) than new patients (966).

Sequenced material: peripheral blood mononuclear cells (PBMCs), taken at new diagnosis, from a patient treated with antithyroid drugs. This TCR was recovered from a female donor with Graves disease. The J gene is TRBJ2-3, the V gene TRBV27; 10 bases map to TRBD2. CDR3 region: CASSLGTSGIPIGPDTQYF. The CDR3 coding sequence is TGTGCCAGCAGTTTGGGTACTAGCGGGATCCCTATTGGCCCAGATACGCAGTATTTT.